This TCR beta chain was identified during a study of blood T cells in healthy people across ages. Study-level background: In model experiments, template switching was able to capture about one barcoded beta molecule for every two T cells that were present.

Ranging in age from about 6 to 100, the donors were healthy Caucasian individuals from Russia. Approximately 10 milliliters was the volume of peripheral blood drawn from each donor. Germline values: CDR1 SGDLS, CDR2 YYNGEE. Trimming removed 3 bases at V and 4 bases at J, with 10 bases between. The CDR3 totals 14 residues. Primed by a sample-barcoded 5' primer and a J-beta primer mix, a second PCR proceeded for about 7 to 12 cycles. Each CDR3 protein gets one entry after TCRdb re-called the 5' RACE reads with MiXCR. The sample has roughly 730,000 distinct CDR3 sequences, roughly 56% seen once. The sample holds many counts of this clonotype.

What was sequenced was blood. The sequence was collected from a man between 40 and 49 years old in good health. The chain carries TRBV9 and TRBJ2-2; perhaps TRBD2 as D (5 bases). The CDR3 is CASSAGSGTGELFF. DNA of the CDR3: TGTGCCAGCAGCGCGGGATCGGGCACCGGGGAGCTGTTTTTT.